The 7 T cell receptor beta chains listed next were all sequenced from one sample in a study of identical twins. TCRdb redid the calling of the 5' RACE reads with MiXCR, one entry per CDR3 protein. The repertoire holds 1.5 million to 2 million distinct CDR3 sequences, with around a third as singletons. Sequencing input: cord blood. These receptors were obtained from a newborn girl in good health.

This clonotype has just a few counts. The V call is TRBV7-8, the J call TRBJ2-3, with a tentative D call TRBD2 (5 bases). Germline V gene data show CDR1 as SGHVS and CDR2 as FQNEAQ. CDR3 size: 14 residues. Trimming took 4 bases from V and 3 from J, leaving 11 bases between them. CDR3: CASSSDWETDTQYF. The CDR3 nucleotides are TGTGCCAGCAGCTCCGACTGGGAGACAGATACGCAGTATTTT. The whole variable domain, filled in from reference TRBV7-8 and TRBJ2-3, reads GAGVSQSPRYKVAKRGQDVALRCDPISGHVSLFWYQQALGQGPEFLTYFQNEAQLDKSGLPSDRFFAERPEGSVSTLKIQRTQQEDSAVYLCASSSDWETDTQYFGPGTRLTVL.

The chain links TRBV7-6 to TRBJ2-3, with 13 bases aligning to TRBD2. The J segment lost 4 bases and the V segment lost 3 bases, leaving 7 bases of the junction unmatched. The germline V gene encodes CDR1 SGHVS and CDR2 FNYEAQ. The CDR3 spans 17 residues. CDR3 DNA sequence: TGTGCCAGCAGCTTTCCGACTAGCGGGAGGAAGGCAGATACGCAGTATTTT. Its translation is CASSFPTSGRKADTQYF. The entire variable domain, with the rest obtained from reference TRBV7-6 and TRBJ2-3, is as follows: GAGVSQSPRYKVTKRGQDVALRCDPISGHVSLYWYRQALGQGPEFLTYFNYEAQQDKSGLPNDRFSAERPEGSISTLTIQRTEQRDSAMYRCASSFPTSGRKADTQYFGPGTRLTVL.

The chain recombines TRBV3-1 with TRBJ2-1; maybe TRBD2 (6 bases). This CDR3 region has 14 residues. Germline CDR1 LGHDT, CDR2 YNNKEL (reference sequence). Trimming took off 1 base at V and 5 bases at J, with 9 bases between the two ends. Here the CDR3 DNA reads TGTGCCAGCAGCCAAGCAGCGGGCCACAATGAGCAGTTCTTC. Encoded protein: CASSQAAGHNEQFF.

A few counts support this clonotype. The gene calls are TRBV7-6 and TRBJ2-1, with 7 bases lining up with TRBD1. Germline V gene lookup returns CDR1 SGHVS and CDR2 FNYEAQ. J lost 7 bases, V lost 5 bases, and 11 bases had no gene match. The CDR3 totals 15 residues. CDR3: CASSRDRPFGNEQFF. CDR3 sequence (DNA): TGTGCCAGCAGCCGGGACAGACCCTTTGGTAATGAGCAGTTCTTC.

This clonotype was observed at least ten times. The V and J genes are TRBV6-4 and TRBJ2-1; D is unresolved. CDR1 and CDR2 (germline): MRHNA, SNTAGT. The CDR3 spans 11 residues. V lost 4 bases and J lost 7, with 5 bases in between. CDR3 nucleotides: TGTGCCAGCAGTGCGCCGAATGAGCAGTTCTTC. Its translation: CASSAPNEQFF.

This clonotype was seen more than once but under ten times. The chain joins TRBV11-2 to TRBJ1-1; D remains ambiguous. Germline V gives CDR1 SGHAT, CDR2 FQNNGV. Trimming cost V 0 bases and J 0 bases, with 8 bases left between them. The CDR3 has 15 amino acids. The CDR3 loop reads CASSLDSTVNTEAFF. For the CDR3, the DNA is TGTGCCAGCAGCTTAGATTCCACAGTGAACACTGAAGCTTTCTTT.

The chain links TRBV20-1 to TRBJ2-1, with 9 positions matching TRBD2. The CDR3 has 14 amino acids. The germline V gene encodes CDR1 DFQATT and CDR2 SNEGSKA (reference sequence). The ends lost 3 bases at V and 7 bases at J; junction bases unmatched: 7. CDR3 in amino acids: CSARIQRGVNEQFF. The CDR3 DNA sequence: TGCAGTGCTAGGATCCAGCGGGGGGTAAATGAGCAGTTCTTC.